Below, one T cell receptor beta chain is given with its context. Authors' data handling: Amplifying reference gene primers gave estimates of nucleated cell counts. Method: immunoSEQ multiplex PCR; TCRdb's copy keeps in-frame clones and lacks some. For V, J and clone size, that table is used; D and trimming come from the DNA. Among 450,000 to 500,000 clones listed, 80% to 90% were seen once. This sample is drawn from a study of blood T cell repertoires in COVID-19. In the study overall: Some COVID-19 samples were acute and others convalescent; all came from the United States, Italy and Spain.

The CDR3 runs 14 residues. CDR1 and CDR2 from the germline V gene are SGHRS and YFSETQ. V was trimmed by 4 bases and J by 0 bases, leaving 9 bases between them. The study recruited people aged 18 to 89 years across roughly 25 US areas. What the recovered Cohort 3 donors had was two negative PCRs, clearance, or symptom resolution. Sequenced material: PBMCs or T cells enriched from blood (not recorded which). This chain connects TRBV5-1 to TRBJ2-3; the D gene is possibly TRBD1 (6 bases). This TCR was sampled from a woman aged 60-70 years who had recovered from COVID-19. CDR3 sequence (DNA): TGCGCCAGCAGCCAGGGGTTGAGCACAGATACGCAGTATTTT. Amino acid sequence: CASSQGLSTDTQYF.